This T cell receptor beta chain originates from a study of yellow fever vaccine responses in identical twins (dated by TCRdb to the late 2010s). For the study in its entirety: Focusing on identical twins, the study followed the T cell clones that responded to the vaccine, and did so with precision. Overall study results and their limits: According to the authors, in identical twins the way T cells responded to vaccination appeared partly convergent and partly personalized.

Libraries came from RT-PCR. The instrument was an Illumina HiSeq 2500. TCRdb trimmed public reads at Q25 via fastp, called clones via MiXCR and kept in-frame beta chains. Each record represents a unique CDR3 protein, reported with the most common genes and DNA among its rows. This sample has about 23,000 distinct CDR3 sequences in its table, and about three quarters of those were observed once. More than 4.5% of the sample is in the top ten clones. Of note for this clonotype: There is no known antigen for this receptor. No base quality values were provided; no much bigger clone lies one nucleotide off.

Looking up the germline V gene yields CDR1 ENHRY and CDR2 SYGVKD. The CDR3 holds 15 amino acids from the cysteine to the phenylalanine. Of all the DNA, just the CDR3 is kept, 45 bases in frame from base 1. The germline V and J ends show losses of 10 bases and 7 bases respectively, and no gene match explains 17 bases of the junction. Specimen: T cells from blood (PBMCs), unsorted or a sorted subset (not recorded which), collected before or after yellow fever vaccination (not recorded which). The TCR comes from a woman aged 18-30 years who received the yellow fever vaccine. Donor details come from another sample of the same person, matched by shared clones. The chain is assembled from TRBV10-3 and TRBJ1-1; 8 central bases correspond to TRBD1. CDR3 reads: CATQTPGQEQGEAFF. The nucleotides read TGTGCCACCCAAACCCCGGGACAGGAACAAGGTGAAGCTTTCTTT.